These T cell receptor beta chains were read from a single sample in a study of T cell repertoires in ileal Crohn's disease. Assay used: immunoSEQ multiplex PCR; TCRdb lists only in-frame clones, some missing. The repertoire holds just under 2,000 clones, with approximately 88% as singletons. What was sequenced was ileal tissue. The receptors derive from an adult with Crohn's disease. Each CDR3 is given with its conserved first and last residue. The order of the fields is clone size, J gene, V gene, D gene, CDR3 protein, CDR3 DNA. D genes are given only for firm matches. Clone size appears in some rows only: once, few, many, or a class for an expanded clone.

abundance: few; j_gene: TRBJ2-5; v_gene: TRBV7-9; d_gene: .; CDR3aa: CASINLGETQYF; CDR3nt: TGTGCCAGCATCAATCTCGGGGAGACCCAGTACTTC
abundance: .; j_gene: TRBJ1-1; v_gene: TRBV19; d_gene: TRBD1; CDR3aa: CASQQGLGPEAFF; CDR3nt: TGTGCCAGCCAACAGGGGCTGGGCCCTGAAGCTTTCTTT
abundance: .; j_gene: TRBJ2-7; v_gene: TRBV14; d_gene: .; CDR3aa: CASSQVDGSYEQYF; CDR3nt: TGTGCCAGCAGCCAAGTTGACGGATCCTACGAGCAGTACTTC
abundance: .; j_gene: TRBJ2-3; v_gene: TRBV11-3; d_gene: .; CDR3aa: CASSSADIYTDTQYF; CDR3nt: TGTGCCAGCAGCTCCGCCGATATCTACACAGATACGCAGTATTTT
abundance: .; j_gene: TRBJ2-1; v_gene: TRBV4-2; d_gene: TRBD2; CDR3aa: CASSQALAGGSYNEQFF; CDR3nt: TGTGCCAGCAGCCAAGCCTTAGCGGGCGGATCCTACAATGAGCAGTTCTTC
abundance: .; j_gene: TRBJ2-5; v_gene: TRBV4-1; d_gene: .; CDR3aa: CASSQVPGEQETQYF; CDR3nt: TGCGCCAGCAGCCAAGTTCCAGGGGAACAGGAGACCCAGTACTTC
abundance: .; j_gene: TRBJ1-1; v_gene: TRBV2; d_gene: .; CDR3aa: CASSEERDTEAFF; CDR3nt: TGTGCCAGCAGTGAAGAACGGGACACTGAAGCTTTCTTT
abundance: .; j_gene: TRBJ2-5; v_gene: TRBV6-6; d_gene: .; CDR3aa: CASSQGDSQETQYF; CDR3nt: TGTGCCAGCAGCCAAGGGGACTCTCAAGAGACCCAGTACTTC
abundance: .; j_gene: TRBJ1-4; v_gene: TRBV5-1; d_gene: .; CDR3aa: CASSLRSGEREKLFF; CDR3nt: TGCGCCAGCAGCTTGAGGTCAGGGGAACGTGAAAAACTGTTTTTT
abundance: .; j_gene: TRBJ1-1; v_gene: TRBV29-1; d_gene: .; CDR3aa: CSVVRGAAPRRAEAFF; CDR3nt: TGCAGCGTTGTCAGGGGTGCCGCGCCGCGTAGGGCTGAAGCTTTCTTT
abundance: .; j_gene: TRBJ2-7; v_gene: TRBV5-6; d_gene: TRBD2; CDR3aa: CASSLLAGTYEQYF; CDR3nt: TGTGCCAGCAGCTTACTAGCGGGAACCTACGAGCAGTACTTC
abundance: once; j_gene: TRBJ2-3; v_gene: TRBV5-1; d_gene: TRBD1; CDR3aa: CASSPRTGTTDTQYF; CDR3nt: TGCGCCAGCAGCCCGAGGACAGGGACCACAGATACGCAGTATTTT
abundance: .; j_gene: TRBJ2-1; v_gene: TRBV25-1; d_gene: TRBD2; CDR3aa: CASSVQGTSLDNEQFF; CDR3nt: TGTGCCAGCAGTGTGCAAGGGACTAGCCTAGACAATGAGCAGTTCTTC
abundance: once; j_gene: TRBJ2-7; v_gene: TRBV5-1; d_gene: .; CDR3aa: CASSLSRERYEQYF; CDR3nt: TGCGCCAGCAGCTTGTCACGGGAGAGGTACGAGCAGTACTTC
abundance: .; j_gene: TRBJ1-5; v_gene: TRBV6-5; d_gene: TRBD1; CDR3aa: CASSQAQGVSQPQHF; CDR3nt: TGTGCCAGCAGCCAGGCACAGGGGGTAAGCCAGCCCCAGCATTTT
abundance: .; j_gene: TRBJ2-1; v_gene: TRBV11-2; d_gene: TRBD2; CDR3aa: CASSSGLAGGRAYNEQFF; CDR3nt: TGTGCCAGCAGCTCAGGACTAGCGGGAGGCCGGGCCTACAATGAGCAGTTCTTC
abundance: .; j_gene: TRBJ1-1; v_gene: TRBV2; d_gene: .; CDR3aa: CASNLRTVLTEAFF; CDR3nt: TGTGCCAGCAATCTACGGACAGTCCTCACTGAAGCTTTCTTT